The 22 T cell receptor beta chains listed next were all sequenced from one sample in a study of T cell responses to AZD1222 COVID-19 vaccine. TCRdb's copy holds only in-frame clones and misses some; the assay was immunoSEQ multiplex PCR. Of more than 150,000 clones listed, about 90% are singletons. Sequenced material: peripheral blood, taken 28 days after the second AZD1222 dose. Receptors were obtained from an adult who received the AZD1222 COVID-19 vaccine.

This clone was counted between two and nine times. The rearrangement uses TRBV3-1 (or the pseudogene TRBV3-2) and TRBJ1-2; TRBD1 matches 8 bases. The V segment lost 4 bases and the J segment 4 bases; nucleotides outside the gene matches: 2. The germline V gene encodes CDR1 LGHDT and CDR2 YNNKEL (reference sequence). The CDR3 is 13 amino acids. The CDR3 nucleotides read TGTGCCAGCAGCCGCGGACAGGGCTATGGCTACACCTTC. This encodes CASSRGQGYGYTF.

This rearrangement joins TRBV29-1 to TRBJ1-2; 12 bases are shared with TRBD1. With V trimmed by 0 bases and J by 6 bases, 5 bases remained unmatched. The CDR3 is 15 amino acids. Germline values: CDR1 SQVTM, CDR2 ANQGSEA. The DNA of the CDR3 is TGCAGCGTTGAAGATCGGGACAGGGGGCTGGATGGCTACACCTTC. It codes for CSVEDRDRGLDGYTF.

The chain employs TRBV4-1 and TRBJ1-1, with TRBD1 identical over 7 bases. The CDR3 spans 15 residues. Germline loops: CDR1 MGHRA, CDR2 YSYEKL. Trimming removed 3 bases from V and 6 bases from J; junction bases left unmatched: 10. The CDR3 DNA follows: TGCGCCAGCAGCCATGCTGACAGGGAGATTGCTGAAGCTTTCTTT. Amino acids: CASSHADREIAEAFF.

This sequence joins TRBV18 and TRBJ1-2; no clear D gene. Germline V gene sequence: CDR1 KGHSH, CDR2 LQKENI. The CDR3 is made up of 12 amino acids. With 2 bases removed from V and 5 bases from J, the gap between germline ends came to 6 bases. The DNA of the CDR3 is TGTGCCAGCTCACCAGGCGAGTATGGCTACACCTTC. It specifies CASSPGEYGYTF.

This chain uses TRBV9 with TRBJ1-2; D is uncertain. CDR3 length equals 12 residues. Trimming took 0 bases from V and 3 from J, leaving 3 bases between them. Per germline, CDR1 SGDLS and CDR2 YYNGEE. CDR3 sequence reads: CASSVVDYGYTF. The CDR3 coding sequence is TGTGCCAGCAGCGTAGTAGACTATGGCTACACCTTC.

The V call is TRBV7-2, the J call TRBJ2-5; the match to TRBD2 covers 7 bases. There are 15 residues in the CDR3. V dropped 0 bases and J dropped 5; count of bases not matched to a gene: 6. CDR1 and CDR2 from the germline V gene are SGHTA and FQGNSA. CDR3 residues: CASSLALLARETQYF. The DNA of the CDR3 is TGTGCCAGCAGCTTAGCGCTACTAGCGCGGGAGACCCAGTACTTC.

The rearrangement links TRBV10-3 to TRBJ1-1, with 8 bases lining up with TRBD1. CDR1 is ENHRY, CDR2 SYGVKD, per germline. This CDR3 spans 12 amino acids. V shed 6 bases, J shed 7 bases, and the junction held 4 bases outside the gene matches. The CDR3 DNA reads TGTGCCATCAGGGACAGGGAAATTGAAGCTTTCTTT. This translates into CAIRDREIEAFF.

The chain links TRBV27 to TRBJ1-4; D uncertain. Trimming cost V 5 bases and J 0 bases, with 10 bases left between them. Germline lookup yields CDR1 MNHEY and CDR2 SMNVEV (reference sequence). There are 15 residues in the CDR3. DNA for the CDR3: TGTGCCAGCAGTCCCCCTACTGCAACTAATGAAAAACTGTTTTTT. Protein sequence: CASSPPTATNEKLFF.

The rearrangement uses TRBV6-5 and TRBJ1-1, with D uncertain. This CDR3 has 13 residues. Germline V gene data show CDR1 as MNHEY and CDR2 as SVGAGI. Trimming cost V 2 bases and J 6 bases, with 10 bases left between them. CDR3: CASSYGLGAEAFF. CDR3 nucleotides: TGTGCCAGCAGTTACGGTTTGGGCGCTGAAGCTTTCTTT.

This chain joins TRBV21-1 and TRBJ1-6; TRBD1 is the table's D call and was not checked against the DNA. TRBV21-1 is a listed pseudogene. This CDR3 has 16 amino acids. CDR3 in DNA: TGTGCCAGCAGCGCAATCAGGGGGCGCCTTGATTCACCCCTCCACTTT. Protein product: CASSAIRGRLDSPLHF.

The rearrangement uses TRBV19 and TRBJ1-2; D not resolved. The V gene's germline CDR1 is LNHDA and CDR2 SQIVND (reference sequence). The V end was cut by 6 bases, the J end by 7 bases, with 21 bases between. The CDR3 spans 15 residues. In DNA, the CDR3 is TGTGCCAGTAGAAACCCCAGTGAGGGTAGCCCTGGCTACACCTTC. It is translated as CASRNPSEGSPGYTF. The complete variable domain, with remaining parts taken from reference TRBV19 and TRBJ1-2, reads DGGITQSPKYLFRKEGQNVTLSCEQNLNHDAMYWYRQDPGQGLRLIYYSQIVNDFQKGDIAEGYSVSREKKESFPLTVTSAQKNPTAFYLCASRNPSEGSPGYTFGSGTRLTVV.

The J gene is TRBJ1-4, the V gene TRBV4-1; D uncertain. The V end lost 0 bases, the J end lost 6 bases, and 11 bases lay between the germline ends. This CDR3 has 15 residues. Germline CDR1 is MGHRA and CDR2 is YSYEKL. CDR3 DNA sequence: TGCGCCAGCAGCCAAGATCCCGGGGATGATGAAAAACTGTTTTTT. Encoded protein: CASSQDPGDDEKLFF.

The CDR3 loop is CASIRGDSYEQYF. In DNA, the CDR3 is TGTGCCAGCATCCGGGGTGACTCCTACGAGCAGTACTTC. This chain links TRBV28 with TRBJ2-7; the D gene is possibly TRBD2 (5 bases). Germline V CDR1 and CDR2: MDHEN, SYDVKM. Trimming removed 7 bases at V and 0 bases at J, with 10 bases between. The CDR3 has 13 residues.

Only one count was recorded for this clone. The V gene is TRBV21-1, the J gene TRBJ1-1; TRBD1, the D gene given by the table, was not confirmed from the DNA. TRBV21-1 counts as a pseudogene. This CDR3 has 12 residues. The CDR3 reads CASRTGRVIAFF. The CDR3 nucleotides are TGTGCCAGCAGGACAGGGCGGGTCATTGCTTTCTTT.

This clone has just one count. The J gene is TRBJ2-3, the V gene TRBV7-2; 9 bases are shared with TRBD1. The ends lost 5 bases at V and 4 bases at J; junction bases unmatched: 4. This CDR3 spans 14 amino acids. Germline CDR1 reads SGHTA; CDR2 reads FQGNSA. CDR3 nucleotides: TGTGCCAGCAGCCAGGACAGGGGTGCAGATACGCAGTATTTT. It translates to CASSQDRGADTQYF.

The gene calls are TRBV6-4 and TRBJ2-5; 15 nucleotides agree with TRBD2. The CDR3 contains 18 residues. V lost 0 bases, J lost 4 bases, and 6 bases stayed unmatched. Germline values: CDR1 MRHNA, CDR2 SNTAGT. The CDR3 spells CASSDSRTSGRVTETQYF. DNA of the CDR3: TGTGCCAGCAGTGACTCGAGGACTAGCGGGAGGGTCACAGAGACCCAGTACTTC.

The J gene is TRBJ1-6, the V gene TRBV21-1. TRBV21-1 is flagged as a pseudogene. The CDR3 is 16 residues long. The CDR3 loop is CASSKTLEVGNSPLHF. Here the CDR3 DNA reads TGTGCCAGCAGCAAAACCCTGGAGGTGGGGAATTCACCCCTCCACTTT.

Here the CDR3 reads CASSQETGRAQHF. The CDR3 DNA follows: TGCGCCAGCAGCCAAGAAACAGGGAGGGCCCAGCATTTT. This sequence joins TRBV4-3 and TRBJ1-5; the D gene is possibly TRBD1 (6 bases). V shed 0 bases and J shed 11 bases, with 11 bases lying between them. This CDR3 spans 13 amino acids. The germline CDR1 and CDR2 sequences are LGHNA and YSLEER.

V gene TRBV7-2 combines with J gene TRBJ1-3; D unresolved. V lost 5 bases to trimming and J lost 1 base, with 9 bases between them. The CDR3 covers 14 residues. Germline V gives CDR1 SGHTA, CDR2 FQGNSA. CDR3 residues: CASSNSGSGNTIYF. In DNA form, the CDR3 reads TGTGCCAGCAGCAATAGCGGGTCTGGAAACACCATATATTTT.

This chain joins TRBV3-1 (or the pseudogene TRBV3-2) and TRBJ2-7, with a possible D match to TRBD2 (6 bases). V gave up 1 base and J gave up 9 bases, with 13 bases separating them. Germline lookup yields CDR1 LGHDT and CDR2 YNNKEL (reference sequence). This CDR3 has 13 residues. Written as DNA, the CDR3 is TGTGCCAGCAGCCAAGCCGGCCCGCGGGGGCAGTACTTC. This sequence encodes CASSQAGPRGQYF.

CDR3: CASSEGELLVDTEAFF. CDR3 DNA sequence: TGTGCCAGCAGTGAGGGGGAGCTATTAGTTGACACTGAAGCTTTCTTT. The chain is built from TRBV6-2 or TRBV6-3 and TRBJ1-1; a weak D match, TRBD1 (6 bases). Germline assignment: CDR1 MNHEY and CDR2 SVGEGT. This CDR3 is 16 amino acids long. Trimming cost V 5 bases and J 3 bases, with 19 bases left between them.

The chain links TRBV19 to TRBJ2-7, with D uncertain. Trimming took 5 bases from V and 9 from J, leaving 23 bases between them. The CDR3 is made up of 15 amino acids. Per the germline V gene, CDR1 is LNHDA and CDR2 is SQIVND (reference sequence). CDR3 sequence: CASSYFNCPLRRQYF. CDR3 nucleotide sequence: TGTGCCAGTAGTTACTTCAACTGCCCCCTACGTCGGCAGTACTTC. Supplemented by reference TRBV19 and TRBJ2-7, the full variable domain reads DGGITQSPKYLFRKEGQNVTLSCEQNLNHDAMYWYRQDPGQGLRLIYYSQIVNDFQKGDIAEGYSVSREKKESFPLTVTSAQKNPTAFYLCASSYFNCPLRRQYFGPGTRLTVT.